A selection of T cell receptor beta chains follows, all from one sample in a study of radiotherapy plus CTLA-4 blockade in lung cancer. The repertoire was sequenced with immunoSEQ multiplex PCR; TCRdb's copy has only in-frame clones and lacks some. The repertoire consists of approximately 75,000 clones, with around four fifths occurring once and the leading ten covering more than 7%. The material sequenced was peripheral blood, taken from a patient treated with radiotherapy plus ipilimumab. The origin of the receptors is a human donor with non-small cell lung cancer who had a complete response to radiotherapy plus ipilimumab. CDR3s include the opening cysteine and the closing phenylalanine or tryptophan. The D gene is left open where the match is weak. A clone size is listed for some rows: how often the clone was seen (once, few, many), or a class if it is expanded.

once,TRBJ1-5,.,TRBV7-2,TGTGCCAGCAGCTTAGAGTCTCACCAGCCCCAGCATTTT,CASSLESHQPQHF
.,TRBJ1-2,.,TRBV6-1,TGTGCCAGCAGTGAAGGCCCAGGGAACAACTATGGCTACACCTTC,CASSEGPGNNYGYTF
few,TRBJ1-2,.,TRBV20-1,TGCAGTGCTAGAGAGAGGGGTGGCTACACCTTC,CSARERGGYTF
once,TRBJ1-5,TRBD1,TRBV4-1,TGCGCCAGCAGCTTCTCCGGGACAGCTGATCAGCCCCAGCATTTT,CASSFSGTADQPQHF
.,TRBJ2-1,.,TRBV7-9,TGTGCCAGCAGCTTTACCAGTGAGCAGTTCTTC,CASSFTSEQFF
.,TRBJ1-5,.,TRBV5-8,TGTGCCAGCAGCTTGGCCCGAGGAATTAGCAATCAGCCCCAGCATTTT,CASSLARGISNQPQHF
.,TRBJ1-1,.,TRBV5-1,TGCGCCAGCAGCTTCGGCAGGGACACTGAAGCTTTCTTT,CASSFGRDTEAFF
.,TRBJ1-2,TRBD1,TRBV9,TGTGCCAGCAGCGAAGGGGACAGGCGGAGCTATGGCTACACCTTC,CASSEGDRRSYGYTF
.,TRBJ2-3,.,TRBV11-2,TGTGCCAGCAGCCCGGCCGACGAGTGGTTAGGAACAGATACGCAGTATTTT,CASSPADEWLGTDTQYF
.,TRBJ2-5,.,TRBV5-6,TGTGCCAGCAGCTTGGGTCGCCAGGGAGGGACCCAGTACTTC,CASSLGRQGGTQYF
.,TRBJ1-1,.,TRBV4-3,TGCGCCAGCAGCCAACAACACGCCGGTGAAGCTTTCTTT,CASSQQHAGEAFF
.,TRBJ2-3,.,TRBV11-3,TGTGCCAGCAGCTCAAGGCCCTCGGCAGGAGCTTTTAATACGCAGTATTTT,CASSSRPSAGAFNTQYF
.,TRBJ1-3,TRBD1,TRBV5-1,TGCGCCAGCAGCTTGGTGGGACAGGGGACTGGAAACACCATATATTTT,CASSLVGQGTGNTIYF
.,TRBJ2-2,.,TRBV7-9,TGTGCCAGCAGCGTGACAGTTTTGAACACCGGGGAGCTGTTTTTT,CASSVTVLNTGELFF
once,TRBJ1-1,TRBD1,TRBV9,TGTGCCAGCAGCGCCACAGGGGGAACTGAAGCTTTCTTT,CASSATGGTEAFF
.,TRBJ2-2,.,TRBV2,TGTGCCAGCAGTGAGACCTCAAACACCGGGGAGCTGTTTTTT,CASSETSNTGELFF
.,TRBJ2-1,TRBD2,TRBV5-4,TGTGCCAGCAGCCCCGGGACTAGAAACAATGAGCAGTTCTTC,CASSPGTRNNEQFF
once,TRBJ1-4,.,TRBV5-1,TGCGCCAGCAGCTTTCGCCCCCGAACGGAACTGTTTTTT,CASSFRPRTELFF
.,TRBJ2-3,.,TRBV14,TGTGCCAGCAGCCCCTCTTGGACAGATACGCAGTATTTT,CASSPSWTDTQYF
.,TRBJ2-5,.,TRBV19,TGTGCCAGTAATGTACGTGGCGAGACCCAGTACTTC,CASNVRGETQYF
.,TRBJ2-7,TRBD1,TRBV9,TGTGCCAGCAGCGTAGCTTCGACAGGGCTCTACGAGCAGTACTTC,CASSVASTGLYEQYF
.,TRBJ2-1,.,TRBV25-1,TGTGCCAGCAGTGGTCTAGATATTGAGCAGTTCTTC,CASSGLDIEQFF
once,TRBJ2-2,.,TRBV10-1,TGCGCCAGCAGTGACCAGGGGCACACCGGGGAGCTGTTTTTT,CASSDQGHTGELFF
.,TRBJ2-3,TRBD2,TRBV7-8,TGTGCCAGCAGCTTAGAAGTCCTAGCGGGAGGAACAGATACGCAGTATTTT,CASSLEVLAGGTDTQYF
once,TRBJ1-1,.,TRBV7-2,TGTGCCAGCAGCTTAGGACAAGGGCTCAACACTGAAGCTTTCTTT,CASSLGQGLNTEAFF
.,TRBJ2-7,.,TRBV18,TGTGCCAGCTCCCCGGAGAGCTCCTACGAGCAGTACTTC,CASSPESSYEQYF
.,TRBJ1-1,.,TRBV7-9,TGTGCCAGCAGCGATGGGGGCTACACTGAAGCTTTCTTT,CASSDGGYTEAFF
.,TRBJ2-2,.,TRBV30,TGTGCCTGGAGTAGGAGTGGGTCCTCGGGTTGGACCGGGGAGCTGTTTTTT,CAWSRSGSSGWTGELFF
.,TRBJ1-4,.,TRBV12-1,TGTGCCAGCAGCTTTGTGAACCAGGGCGGTGAAAAACTGTTTTTT,CASSFVNQGGEKLFF
.,TRBJ1-5,.,TRBV27,TGTGCCAGCAGTTCCGAAGACAGCAATCAGCCCCAGCATTTT,CASSSEDSNQPQHF
.,TRBJ2-7,TRBD1,TRBV19,TGTGCCAGTAGCGTTGGGACAGGGGGCTTCTACGAGCAGTACTTC,CASSVGTGGFYEQYF
few,TRBJ1-1,TRBD1,TRBV5-6,TGTGCCAGCACGTGGACAGGGTGGTCTGAAGCTTTCTTT,CASTWTGWSEAFF
.,TRBJ2-1,.,TRBV9,TGTGCCAGCAGCGTAGCTTACGAGCGCAATGAGCAGTTCTTC,CASSVAYERNEQFF
.,TRBJ1-1,.,TRBV6-5,TGTGCCAGTTTGTCCCCTTTGGTAGACGCGGCTTTCTTT,CASLSPLVDAAFF
.,TRBJ1-1,TRBD1,TRBV19,TGTGCCAGTAGTATCGGACAGGGGCGGGGGGCTTTCTTT,CASSIGQGRGAFF
.,TRBJ1-1,TRBD1,TRBV9,TGTGCCAGCAGCACCCGACAGGGGGGGAACACTGAAGCTTTCTTT,CASSTRQGGNTEAFF
few,TRBJ2-3,.,TRBV20-1,TGCAGTGCTAGTTTCTCCACGACGCAGTATTTT,CSASFSTTQYF
few,TRBJ2-2,.,TRBV28,TGTGCCAGCAGTGGGCGGGCGGAGCTGTTTTTT,CASSGRAELFF
few,TRBJ1-5,.,TRBV7-2,TGTGCCAGCAGCTTAATATCTAGCAATCAGCCCCAGCATTTT,CASSLISSNQPQHF
.,TRBJ2-5,.,TRBV19,TGTGCCAGTAGTCAGGACAGGGAGGGGATCCAGTACTTC,CASSQDREGIQYF
.,TRBJ2-3,TRBD2,TRBV6-6,TGTGCCAGCAGTTCAGGACTAGCAAGTACAGATACGCAGTATTTT,CASSSGLASTDTQYF
.,TRBJ2-1,TRBD2,TRBV10-3,TGTGCCATCAGCCCAGGGACTAGCGGGAAGGATGAGCAGTTCTTC,CAISPGTSGKDEQFF
.,TRBJ2-5,TRBD1,TRBV5-1,TGCGCCAGCAGCTGGGACAGGGGCCAAGAGACCCAGTACTTC,CASSWDRGQETQYF
.,TRBJ2-7,TRBD1,TRBV7-2,TGTGCCAGCAGCTTCCCGGGACAGGGCTACGAGCAGTACTTC,CASSFPGQGYEQYF
once,TRBJ1-1,.,TRBV14,TGTGCCAGCAGCCAAGATGCTGGAAGGGCTGAAGCTTTCTTT,CASSQDAGRAEAFF
.,TRBJ1-2,.,TRBV18,TGTGCCAGCTCACCCTTCTTGGAAAACTATGGCTACACCTTC,CASSPFLENYGYTF
.,TRBJ2-1,.,TRBV19,TGTGCCAGTAGTAGGCTTACCCCCCCCCGCTCCTACAATGAGCAGTTCTTC,CASSRLTPPRSYNEQFF
few,TRBJ1-4,TRBD1,TRBV19,TGTGCCAGTAGTCTCGGACAGGGTAGGATGAGTGAAAAACTGTTTTTT,CASSLGQGRMSEKLFF
.,TRBJ2-5,TRBD1,TRBV18,TGTGCCAGCTCACCCTTTTCTGTACAGGGGGCAGGAGAGACCCAGTACTTC,CASSPFSVQGAGETQYF
once,TRBJ2-3,TRBD1,TRBV9,TGTGCCAGCAGCGTAGGGTTTGGGACAGTAACAGATACGCAGTATTTT,CASSVGFGTVTDTQYF
.,TRBJ1-5,TRBD1,TRBV5-4,TGTGCCAGCAGCAGGGACAGTAATCAGCCCCAGCATTTT,CASSRDSNQPQHF
.,TRBJ2-1,TRBD2,TRBV4-1,TGCGCCAGCAGCCAAGGTCCAGCGGGAGTGGGTTCGAATGAGCAGTTCTTC,CASSQGPAGVGSNEQFF
.,TRBJ1-4,.,TRBV29-1,TGCAGCGTTGACGGAAGCTCGGGCGATGAAAAACTGTTTTTT,CSVDGSSGDEKLFF